Each of the 26 T cell receptor beta chains below was sequenced from the same sample in a study of blood T cell repertoires in COVID-19. Data came from immunoSEQ multiplex PCR; TCRdb stores just in-frame clones and leaves some out. The table shows some 220,000 clones, with 85% occurring only once. Sample: peripheral blood. Receptors were obtained from a woman in her 70s with COVID-19, enrolled during active disease.

The chain uses TRBV9 and TRBJ2-2; 7 bases align to TRBD2. The ends lost 3 bases at V and 7 bases at J; junction bases unmatched: 18. Germline assignment: CDR1 SGDLS and CDR2 YYNGEE. The length of the CDR3 is 18 residues. In nucleotides, the CDR3 is TGTGCCAGCAGCGCAAGCCTGGCTAGCGGTGGTAAGGACGGGGAGCTGTTTTTT. Translation gives CASSASLASGGKDGELFF.

The chain carries TRBV7-3 and TRBJ2-5, with 11 nucleotides matching TRBD2. Germline V gene data show CDR1 as SGHTA and CDR2 as FQGTGA. The ends lost 5 bases at V and 3 bases at J; junction bases unmatched: 2. The CDR3 spans 14 residues. CDR3 bases: TGTGCCAGCAGCAAACTAGCGGGGGAAGAGACCCAGTACTTC. Protein product: CASSKLAGEETQYF.

The chain couples TRBV10-3 to TRBJ1-2; the D gene is possibly TRBD1 (6 bases). The V end was cut by 3 bases, the J end by 4 bases, with 12 bases between. The germline gives CDR1 ENHRY, CDR2 SYGVKD. The CDR3 extends over 14 amino acids. The CDR3 spells CAISEALGGYGYTF. As DNA, the CDR3 is TGTGCCATCAGTGAAGCCCTAGGGGGCTATGGCTACACCTTC.

The CDR3 is CASSSDRQETQYF. Here the CDR3 DNA reads TGTGCCAGCTCTTCGGACAGACAAGAGACCCAGTACTTC. The V call is TRBV18, the J call TRBJ2-5, with a tentative D call TRBD1 (6 bases). The germline gives CDR1 KGHSH, CDR2 LQKENI. The CDR3 sequence is 13 residues long. Trimming pared 6 bases from V and 2 bases from J, leaving 10 bases between.

The V call is TRBV11-3, the J call TRBJ2-2; possibly TRBD2 for D (6 bases). Per the germline V gene, CDR1 is SGHNT and CDR2 is YENEEA. The CDR3 extends over 14 amino acids. V lost 1 base and J lost 4, with 7 bases in between. CDR3 DNA sequence: TGTGCCAGCAGCTTAGGGGGGGTCACCGGGGAGCTGTTTTTT. Protein: CASSLGGVTGELFF.

The genes are TRBV6-2 or TRBV6-3 and TRBJ2-3; TRBD2 might be the D (5 bases). V was shortened by 1 base and J by 12 bases, with 11 bases between the two germline ends. Germline assignment: CDR1 MNHEY and CDR2 SVGEGT. CDR3 length: 12 amino acids. The chain's CDR3 is CASSYFWESQYF. Here the CDR3 DNA reads TGTGCCAGCAGTTACTTTTGGGAGTCACAGTATTTT.

A few counts support this clone. This chain connects TRBV2 to TRBJ2-1, with 10 positions matching TRBD2. The germline V gene has CDR1 SNHLY and CDR2 FYNNEI. Germline trimming cut 6 bases from V and 8 bases from J; bases unmatched to any gene: 7. This CDR3 is built from 14 residues. CDR3 coding DNA: TGTGCCAGCAGCAGCGGGGGGGCTTGGGATGAGCAGTTCTTC. Its translation is CASSSGGAWDEQFF.

The chain joins TRBV11-3 to TRBJ2-3; D unclear. V was cut by 1 base and J by 5 bases, with 10 bases left in between. This CDR3 comprises 14 residues. CDR1 and CDR2 (germline): SGHNT, YENEEA. The CDR3 is CASSLGNKIDTQYF. The CDR3 DNA follows: TGTGCCAGCAGCTTAGGAAACAAGATAGATACGCAGTATTTT.

V usage is TRBV5-6 and J usage is TRBJ1-2; TRBD1 matches 12 bases. Germline CDR1 SGHDT, CDR2 YYEEEE. This CDR3 is built from 14 residues. V lost 6 bases, J lost 4 bases, and 4 bases stayed unmatched. The CDR3 DNA sequence: TGTGCCAGCAAGGGACAGGGGGCGGGCTATGGCTACACCTTC. It encodes CASKGQGAGYGYTF.

V gene TRBV6-2 or TRBV6-3 combines with J gene TRBJ1-2, with 12 bases fitting TRBD1. Germline CDR1 MNHEY, CDR2 SVGEGT. With V trimmed by 0 bases and J by 8 bases, 4 bases remained unmatched. The length of the CDR3 is 15 residues. CDR3 coding DNA: TGTGCCAGCAGTTACTCACCGGGACAGGGGGCCGGCTACACCTTC. Protein sequence: CASSYSPGQGAGYTF.

The CDR3 region has the DNA TGTGCCAGCAGCTCCGGGAGCAAAAATGAAAAACTGTTTTTT. Its translation is CASSSGSKNEKLFF. The chain has TRBV11-1 and TRBJ1-4; D is uncertain. CDR1 SGHAT and CDR2 FQDESV come from the germline V gene (reference sequence). The CDR3 runs 14 residues. With 4 bases removed from V and 5 bases from J, the gap between germline ends came to 11 bases.

The chain employs TRBV7-2 and TRBJ2-5; 11 bases line up with TRBD2. Trimming removed 5 bases from V and 2 bases from J; junction bases left unmatched: 4. The CDR3 has 15 amino acids. The germline V gene encodes CDR1 SGHTA and CDR2 FQGNSA. In DNA form, the CDR3 reads TGTGCCAGCAGCCTCTGGACTAGCGGGCAAGAGACCCAGTACTTC. Protein product: CASSLWTSGQETQYF.

V usage is TRBV14 and J usage is TRBJ2-7; TRBD1 is a possible D gene (6 bases). Deletions cut 5 bases from V and 2 bases from J, with 13 bases between. The CDR3 is made up of 14 amino acids. CDR1 is SGHDN and CDR2 is FVKESK in the germline V gene. In DNA, the CDR3 is TGTGCCAGCAGCGAACAGGGTGTCCCCTACGAGCAGTACTTC. Residues: CASSEQGVPYEQYF. Using reference TRBV14 and TRBJ2-7 for the parts outside the CDR3, the full variable domain is EAGVTQFPSHSVIEKGQTVTLRCDPISGHDNLYWYRRVMGKEIKFLLHFVKESKQDESGMPNNRFLAERTGGTYSTLKVQPAELEDSGVYFCASSEQGVPYEQYFGPGTRLTVT.

Only one count was recorded for this clone. The chain uses TRBV11-2 and TRBJ1-4; possibly TRBD1 for D (6 bases). The CDR3 is 15 amino acids. V lost 5 bases and J lost 7, with 17 bases in between. CDR1 and CDR2 (germline): SGHAT, FQNNGV. CDR3 sequence: CASSPGTWVAEKLFF. The DNA of the CDR3 is TGTGCCAGCAGCCCAGGGACATGGGTAGCTGAAAAACTGTTTTTT.

V gene TRBV6-2 or TRBV6-3 combines with J gene TRBJ1-1; D is ambiguous. Germline V gene lookup returns CDR1 MNHEY and CDR2 SVGEGT. Trimming cost V 3 bases and J 5 bases, with 7 bases left between them. The CDR3 length is 12 residues. Here the CDR3 reads CASSYQRTEAFF. DNA for the CDR3: TGTGCCAGCAGTTATCAGAGGACTGAAGCTTTCTTT.

The chain has TRBV28 and TRBJ1-3; D unclear. CDR1 and CDR2 (germline): MDHEN, SYDVKM. V dropped 10 bases and J dropped 3 bases, with 13 bases sitting between them. This CDR3 has 13 residues. CDR3 in amino acids: CANQPRGGNTIYF. Written as DNA, the CDR3 is TGTGCCAACCAGCCCCGGGGTGGAAACACCATATATTTT.

In its sample, this clone was seen once. V is TRBV27 and J is TRBJ1-5; D remains unclear. The length of the CDR3 is 14 residues. V was pared by 3 bases and J by 3 bases, with 9 bases between. Germline CDR1 and CDR2: MNHEY and SMNVEV (reference sequence). The CDR3 loop reads CASSLQAFNQPQHF. CDR3 in DNA: TGTGCCAGCAGTTTGCAGGCGTTCAATCAGCCCCAGCATTTT.

The CDR3 DNA reads TGTGCCAGCAGCCAACCCCGTGGGCCCTTCTCTGGAAACACCATATATTTT. It codes for CASSQPRGPFSGNTIYF. V usage is TRBV14 and J usage is TRBJ1-3; no firm D call. The germline gives CDR1 SGHDN, CDR2 FVKESK. V lost 2 bases and J 0 bases, leaving 14 bases between the germline ends. This CDR3 region has 17 residues.

The sample holds a few counts of this clone. The genes are TRBV7-3 and TRBJ2-2; 7 bases are a match to TRBD1. J gave up 0 bases and V 2 bases, and 0 bases lay outside the gene matches. The CDR3 is made up of 15 amino acids. Germline V gives CDR1 SGHTA, CDR2 FQGTGA. The CDR3 loop reads CASSLGTANTGELFF. CDR3 in DNA: TGTGCCAGCAGCTTAGGGACAGCGAACACCGGGGAGCTGTTTTTT.

A word on this clone: This CDR3 is also generated by other DNA sequences in the sample. The chain is built from TRBV5-1 and TRBJ1-3; D is unresolved. The CDR3 totals 14 residues. CDR1 is SGHRS, CDR2 YFSETQ, per germline. Between the trimmed V and J ends, which lost 2 bases and 3 bases, there was a span of 9 bases. The CDR3 is CASSLAGYGNTIYF. The CDR3 region has the DNA TGCGCCAGCAGCTTAGCAGGATATGGAAACACCATATATTTT. Together with reference TRBV5-1 and TRBJ1-3, the CDR3 gives the full variable domain: KAGVTQTPRYLIKTRGQQVTLSCSPISGHRSVSWYQQTPGQGLQFLFEYFSETQRNKGNFPGRFSGRQFSNSRSEMNVSTLELGDSALYLCASSLAGYGNTIYFGEGSWLTVV.

The chain is built from TRBV4-2 and TRBJ1-1; 7 nucleotides line up with TRBD1. The CDR3 has 16 amino acids. Germline CDR1 and CDR2: LGHNA and YNFKEQ. V dropped 0 bases and J dropped 2; count of bases not matched to a gene: 6. The CDR3 sequence is CASSQEGTAVNTEAFF. CDR3 DNA: TGTGCCAGCAGCCAAGAAGGGACAGCAGTTAACACTGAAGCTTTCTTT.

The rearrangement uses TRBV30 and TRBJ1-1, with 7 bases aligning to TRBD1. The CDR3 has 13 residues. The junction had 7 bases not matched to a gene; V was cut back by 8 bases and J by 1 base. Per germline, CDR1 GTSNPN and CDR2 SVGIG (reference sequence). The CDR3 protein is CAGRQGPNTEAFF. The CDR3 DNA is TGTGCCGGCCGACAGGGACCGAACACTGAAGCTTTCTTT.

The chain uses TRBV6-1 and TRBJ1-2; no definite D call. The germline CDR1 and CDR2 sequences are MNHNS and SASEGT. V was trimmed by 2 bases and J by 6 bases, leaving 7 bases between them. The CDR3 is 12 amino acids. The CDR3 DNA follows: TGTGCCAGCAGTGAAACCCGGGATGGCTACACCTTC. Its translation: CASSETRDGYTF.

The V call is TRBV11-3, the J call TRBJ2-1, with 14 bases that match TRBD2. The V gene end was trimmed by 3 bases and the J gene end by 4 bases; junction bases not matched to a gene: 11. Germline V lookup: CDR1 SGHNT, CDR2 YENEEA. The CDR3 is 19 residues long. DNA for the CDR3: TGTGCCAGCAGCTTTCGGGCGACTAGCGGGGGGGCCCCTTACAATGAGCAGTTCTTC. This codes for CASSFRATSGGAPYNEQFF.

Only a few counts were recorded for this clone. As DNA, the CDR3 is TGTGCCAGCAGTTTCTCCGAGGGCTACGAGCAGTACTTC. Residues: CASSFSEGYEQYF. The chain carries TRBV6-2 or TRBV6-3 and TRBJ2-7, with a weak D call TRBD2 (5 bases). Germline V gene lookup returns CDR1 MNHEY and CDR2 SVGEGT. Trimming pared 4 bases from V and 3 bases from J, leaving 10 bases between. The length of the CDR3 is 13 residues.

The rearrangement uses TRBV6-2 or TRBV6-3 and TRBJ2-3; 7 nucleotides align to TRBD2. The CDR3 length is 14 residues. Germline CDR1 and CDR2: MNHEY and SVGEGT. Trimming took 5 bases from V and 4 from J; bases not matched to a gene: 6. The CDR3 nucleotides are TGTGCCAGCAGTCCAGCGGGGTTGGCAGATACGCAGTATTTT. It encodes CASSPAGLADTQYF.